This TCR beta chain was captured by sequencing in a study of OX40 agonist ivuxolimab in advanced cancers. On the study more broadly: Each patient was given ivuxolimab into a vein every 2 weeks, at 0.01 to 10 mg/kg.

CDR3 size: 14 residues. Germline values: CDR1 LNHDA, CDR2 SQIVND (reference sequence). Trimming removed 5 bases from V and 8 bases from J; junction bases left unmatched: 1. The data were produced by immunoSEQ multiplex PCR, yet TCRdb's version contains in-frame clones alone and is incomplete. This table has 55,000 to 85,000 clones, roughly 90% appearing once. Whole-study results and caveats: CD4+ T cells averaged fewer expanded clones than CD8+ T cells. Among the lowest peripheral clonal expansion occurred in 0.1-3.0 mg/kg partial responders.

A note on this clone: What it binds is not known.

Systemic immunosuppression or autoimmune disease history was grounds to exclude patients. The chain uses TRBV19 and TRBJ1-6; 12 bases are shared with TRBD1. The clonotype was recovered from an adult with an advanced solid tumor such as melanoma, head and neck, liver or kidney cancer. Source: CD4+ or CD8+ T cells sorted from blood, taken in a trial of the OX40 agonist ivuxolimab. DNA of the CDR3: TGTGCCAGTAGTGGGACAGGGGGCCATTCACCCCTCCACTTT. Translating it yields CASSGTGGHSPLHF.